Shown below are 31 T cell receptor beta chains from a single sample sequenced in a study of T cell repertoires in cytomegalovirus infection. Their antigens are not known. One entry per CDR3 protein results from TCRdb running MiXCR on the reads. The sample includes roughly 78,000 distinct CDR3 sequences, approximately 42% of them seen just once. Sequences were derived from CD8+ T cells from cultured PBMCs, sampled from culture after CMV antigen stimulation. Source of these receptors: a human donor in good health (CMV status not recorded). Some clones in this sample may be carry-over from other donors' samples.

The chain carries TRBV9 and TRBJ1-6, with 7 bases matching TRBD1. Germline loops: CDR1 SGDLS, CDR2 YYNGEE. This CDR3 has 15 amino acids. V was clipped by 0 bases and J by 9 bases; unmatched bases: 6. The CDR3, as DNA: TGTGCCAGCAGCGTAGCTGGGACAGCAGGTTCACCCCTCCACTTT. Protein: CASSVAGTAGSPLHF.

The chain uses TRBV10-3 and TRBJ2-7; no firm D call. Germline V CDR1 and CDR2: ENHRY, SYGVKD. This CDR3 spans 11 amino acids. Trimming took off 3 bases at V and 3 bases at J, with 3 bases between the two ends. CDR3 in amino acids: CAISDLYEQYF. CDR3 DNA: TGTGCCATCAGTGACCTCTACGAGCAGTACTTC.

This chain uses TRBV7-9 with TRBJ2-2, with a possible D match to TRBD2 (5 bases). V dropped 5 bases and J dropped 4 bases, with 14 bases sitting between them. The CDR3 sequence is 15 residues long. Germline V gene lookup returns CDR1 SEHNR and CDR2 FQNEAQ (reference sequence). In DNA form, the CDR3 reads TGTGCCAGCAGCCACCCACTAGAAGGCACCGGGGAGCTGTTTTTT. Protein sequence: CASSHPLEGTGELFF. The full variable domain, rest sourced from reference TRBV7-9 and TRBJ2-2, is DTGVSQNPRHKITKRGQNVTFRCDPISEHNRLYWYRQTLGQGPEFLTYFQNEAQLEKSRLLSDRFSAERPKGSFSTLEIQRTEQGDSAMYLCASSHPLEGTGELFFGEGSRLTVL.

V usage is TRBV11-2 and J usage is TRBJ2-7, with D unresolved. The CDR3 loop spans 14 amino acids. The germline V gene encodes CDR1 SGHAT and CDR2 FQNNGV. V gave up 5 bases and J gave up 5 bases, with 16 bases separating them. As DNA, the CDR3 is TGTGCCAGCAGCCCGATTTGGGCAGCCCACGAGCAGTACTTC. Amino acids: CASSPIWAAHEQYF.

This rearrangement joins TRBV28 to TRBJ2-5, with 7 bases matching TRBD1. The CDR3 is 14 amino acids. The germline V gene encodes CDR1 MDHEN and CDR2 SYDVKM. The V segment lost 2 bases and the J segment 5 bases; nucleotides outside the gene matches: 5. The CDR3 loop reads CASSLVAGGETQYF. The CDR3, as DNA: TGTGCCAGCAGTTTAGTAGCAGGGGGTGAGACCCAGTACTTC.

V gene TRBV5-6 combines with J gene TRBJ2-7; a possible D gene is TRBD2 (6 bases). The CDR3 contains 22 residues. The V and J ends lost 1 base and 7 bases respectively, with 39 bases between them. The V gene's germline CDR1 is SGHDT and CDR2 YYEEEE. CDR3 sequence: CASSLFVPRDPSPQTTGREQYF. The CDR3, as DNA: TGTGCCAGCAGCTTGTTTGTGCCCAGGGACCCGTCCCCCCAGACGACGGGGAGGGAGCAGTACTTC.

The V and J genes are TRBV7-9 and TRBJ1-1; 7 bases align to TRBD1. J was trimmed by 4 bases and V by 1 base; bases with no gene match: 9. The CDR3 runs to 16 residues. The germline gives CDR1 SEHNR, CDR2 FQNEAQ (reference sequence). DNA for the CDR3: TGTGCCAGCAGCTTAGGGGCAGGGGGGTTAGGCACTGAAGCTTTCTTT. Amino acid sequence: CASSLGAGGLGTEAFF.

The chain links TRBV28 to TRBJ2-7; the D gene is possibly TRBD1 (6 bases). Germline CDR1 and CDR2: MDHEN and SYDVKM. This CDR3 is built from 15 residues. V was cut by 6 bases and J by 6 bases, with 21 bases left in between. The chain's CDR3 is CASSPPGAKGLEQYF. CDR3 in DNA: TGTGCCAGCAGCCCTCCAGGGGCGAAAGGACTCGAGCAGTACTTC.

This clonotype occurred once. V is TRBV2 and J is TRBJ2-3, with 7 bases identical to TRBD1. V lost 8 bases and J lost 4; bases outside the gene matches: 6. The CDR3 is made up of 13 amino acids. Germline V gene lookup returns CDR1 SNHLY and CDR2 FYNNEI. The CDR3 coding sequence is TGTGCCAGCGGACAGGTCCCTTCAGATACGCAGTATTTT. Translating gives CASGQVPSDTQYF.

CDR3 bases: TGTGCCAGCAGCTTAGTAACAGAATCCTACGAGCAGTACTTC. Amino acid sequence: CASSLVTESYEQYF. The chain links TRBV7-6 to TRBJ2-7; D not resolved. CDR1 SGHVS and CDR2 FNYEAQ come from the germline V gene. The CDR3 extends over 14 amino acids. Between the trimmed V and J ends, which lost 1 base and 1 base, there was a span of 8 bases.

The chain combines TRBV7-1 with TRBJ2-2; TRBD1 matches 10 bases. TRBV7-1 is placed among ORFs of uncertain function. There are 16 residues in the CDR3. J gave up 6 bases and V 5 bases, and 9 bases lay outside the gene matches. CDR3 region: CASSHHGTGASGELFF. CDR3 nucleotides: TGTGCCAGCAGCCACCATGGGACAGGGGCGTCCGGGGAGCTGTTTTTT.

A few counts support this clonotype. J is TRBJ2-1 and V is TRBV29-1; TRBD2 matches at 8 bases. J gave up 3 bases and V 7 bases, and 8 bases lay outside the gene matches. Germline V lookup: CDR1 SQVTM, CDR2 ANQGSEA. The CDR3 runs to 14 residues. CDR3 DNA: TGCAGCGCCACTACTAGCGGAGACTACAATGAGCAGTTCTTC. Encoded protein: CSATTSGDYNEQFF.

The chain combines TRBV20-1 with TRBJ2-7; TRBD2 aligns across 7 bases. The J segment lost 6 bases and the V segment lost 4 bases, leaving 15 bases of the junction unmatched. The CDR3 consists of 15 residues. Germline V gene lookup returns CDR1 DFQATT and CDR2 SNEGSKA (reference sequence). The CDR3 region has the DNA TGCAGTGCTACCCCGTCGGGGGGATTTTTCGGCGAGCAGTACTTC. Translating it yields CSATPSGGFFGEQYF.

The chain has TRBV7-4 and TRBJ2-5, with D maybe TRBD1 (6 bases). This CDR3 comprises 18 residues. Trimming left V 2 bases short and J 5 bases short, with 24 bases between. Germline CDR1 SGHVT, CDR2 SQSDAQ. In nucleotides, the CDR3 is TGTGCCAGCAGCTTATCCTGGCAGGGGAAAGAGGATGAGGAGACCCAGTACTTC. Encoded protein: CASSLSWQGKEDEETQYF.

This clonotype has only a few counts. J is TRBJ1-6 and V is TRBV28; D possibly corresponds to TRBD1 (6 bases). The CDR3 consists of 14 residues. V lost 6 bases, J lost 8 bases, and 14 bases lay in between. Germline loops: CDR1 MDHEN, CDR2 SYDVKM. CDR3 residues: CASSLDRRYSPLHF. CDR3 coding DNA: TGTGCCAGCAGCCTCGACAGGCGATATTCACCCCTCCACTTT.

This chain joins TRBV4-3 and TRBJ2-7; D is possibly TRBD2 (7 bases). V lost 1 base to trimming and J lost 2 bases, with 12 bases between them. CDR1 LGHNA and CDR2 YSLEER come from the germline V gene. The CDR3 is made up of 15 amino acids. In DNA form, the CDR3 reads TGCGCCAGCAGCCAAGTCCGGGGGGCCACCTACGAGCAGTACTTC. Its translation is CASSQVRGATYEQYF.

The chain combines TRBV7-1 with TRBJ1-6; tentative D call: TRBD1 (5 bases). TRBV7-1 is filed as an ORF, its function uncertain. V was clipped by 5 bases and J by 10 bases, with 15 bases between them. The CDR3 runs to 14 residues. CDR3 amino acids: CASSPAAGHSPLHF. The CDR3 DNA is TGTGCCAGCAGCCCCGCGGCAGGGCACTCACCCCTCCACTTT.

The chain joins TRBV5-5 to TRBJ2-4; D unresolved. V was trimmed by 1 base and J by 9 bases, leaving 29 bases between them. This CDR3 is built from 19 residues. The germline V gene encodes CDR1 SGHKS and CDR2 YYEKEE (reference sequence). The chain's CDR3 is CASSLTGASGSFRQTIQYF. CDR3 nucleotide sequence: TGTGCCAGCAGCTTGACCGGAGCCTCCGGCTCGTTTCGCCAAACCATTCAGTACTTC.

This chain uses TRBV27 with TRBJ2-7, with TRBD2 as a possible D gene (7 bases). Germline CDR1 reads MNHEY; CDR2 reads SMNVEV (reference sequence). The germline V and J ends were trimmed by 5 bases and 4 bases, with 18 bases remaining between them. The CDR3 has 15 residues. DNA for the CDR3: TGTGCCAGCAGTCTGCGCGGGGGCCCGAGGTACGAGCAGTACTTC. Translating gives CASSLRGGPRYEQYF.

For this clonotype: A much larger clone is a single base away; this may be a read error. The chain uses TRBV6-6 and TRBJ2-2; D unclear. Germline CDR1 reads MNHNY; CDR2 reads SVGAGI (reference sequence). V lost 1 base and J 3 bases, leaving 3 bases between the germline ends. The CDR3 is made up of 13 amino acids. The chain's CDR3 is CASSYLDTGELFF. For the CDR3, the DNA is TGTGCCAGCAGTTACTTGGACACCGGGGAGCTGTTTTTT.

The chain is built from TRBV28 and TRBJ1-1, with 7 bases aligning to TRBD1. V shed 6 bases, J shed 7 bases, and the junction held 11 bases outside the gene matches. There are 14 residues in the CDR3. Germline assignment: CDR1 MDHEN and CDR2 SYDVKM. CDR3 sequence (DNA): TGTGCCAGCAGACGCCCGGGACAGACCGATGAAGCTTTCTTT. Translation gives CASRRPGQTDEAFF.

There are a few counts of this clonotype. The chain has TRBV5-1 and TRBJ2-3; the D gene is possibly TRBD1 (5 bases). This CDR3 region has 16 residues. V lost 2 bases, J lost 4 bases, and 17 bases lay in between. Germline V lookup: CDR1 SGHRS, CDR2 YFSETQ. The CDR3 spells CASSLDSPTTADTQYF. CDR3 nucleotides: TGCGCCAGCAGCTTAGACAGCCCCACTACGGCAGATACGCAGTATTTT.

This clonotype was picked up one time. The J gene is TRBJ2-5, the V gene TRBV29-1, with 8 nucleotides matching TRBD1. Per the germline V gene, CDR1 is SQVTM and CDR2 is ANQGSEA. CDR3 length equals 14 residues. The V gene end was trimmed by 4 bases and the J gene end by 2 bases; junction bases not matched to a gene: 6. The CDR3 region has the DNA TGCAGCGTTGCCGCTGACAGGGGACAAGAGACCCAGTACTTC. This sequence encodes CSVAADRGQETQYF.

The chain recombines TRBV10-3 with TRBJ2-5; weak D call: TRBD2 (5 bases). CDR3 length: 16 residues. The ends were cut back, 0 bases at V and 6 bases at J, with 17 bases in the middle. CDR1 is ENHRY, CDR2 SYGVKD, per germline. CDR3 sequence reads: CAISESETIPLKTQYF. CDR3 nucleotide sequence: TGTGCCATCAGTGAGTCGGAGACTATTCCTCTAAAGACCCAGTACTTC.

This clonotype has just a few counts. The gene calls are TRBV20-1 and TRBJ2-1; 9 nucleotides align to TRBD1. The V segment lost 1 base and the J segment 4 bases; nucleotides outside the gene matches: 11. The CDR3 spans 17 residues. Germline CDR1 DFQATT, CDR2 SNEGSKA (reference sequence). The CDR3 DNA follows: TGCAGTGCTAGAGTTCGGACCGGGACAGGGTATTACAATGAGCAGTTCTTC. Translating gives CSARVRTGTGYYNEQFF.

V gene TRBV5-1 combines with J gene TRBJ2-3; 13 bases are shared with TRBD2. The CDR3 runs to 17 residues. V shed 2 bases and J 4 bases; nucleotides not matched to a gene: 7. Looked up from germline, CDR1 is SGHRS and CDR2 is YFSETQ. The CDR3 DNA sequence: TGCGCCAGCAGCTTACCCGGGACTAGCGGGGCGGCAGATACGCAGTATTTT. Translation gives CASSLPGTSGAADTQYF.

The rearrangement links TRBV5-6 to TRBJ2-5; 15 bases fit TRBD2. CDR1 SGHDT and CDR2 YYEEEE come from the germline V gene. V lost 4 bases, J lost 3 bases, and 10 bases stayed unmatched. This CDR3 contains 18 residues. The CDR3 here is CASSRGLAGGWGKETQYF. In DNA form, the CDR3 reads TGTGCCAGCAGCAGGGGACTAGCGGGGGGCTGGGGGAAAGAGACCCAGTACTTC.

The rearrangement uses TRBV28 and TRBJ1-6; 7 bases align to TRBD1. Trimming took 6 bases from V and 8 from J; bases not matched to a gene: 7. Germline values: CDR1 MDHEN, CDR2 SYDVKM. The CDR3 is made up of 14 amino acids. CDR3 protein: CASSPGTDYSPLHF. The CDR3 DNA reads TGTGCCAGCAGCCCCGGGACAGATTATTCACCCCTCCACTTT.

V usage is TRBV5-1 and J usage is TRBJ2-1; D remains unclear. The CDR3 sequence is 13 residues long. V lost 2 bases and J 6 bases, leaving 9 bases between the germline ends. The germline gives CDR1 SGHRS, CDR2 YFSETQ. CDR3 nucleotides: TGCGCCAGCAGCTTCGGAGCCCTCAATGAGCAGTTCTTC. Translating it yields CASSFGALNEQFF. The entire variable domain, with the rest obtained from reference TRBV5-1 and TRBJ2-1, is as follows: KAGVTQTPRYLIKTRGQQVTLSCSPISGHRSVSWYQQTPGQGLQFLFEYFSETQRNKGNFPGRFSGRQFSNSRSEMNVSTLELGDSALYLCASSFGALNEQFFGPGTRLTVL.

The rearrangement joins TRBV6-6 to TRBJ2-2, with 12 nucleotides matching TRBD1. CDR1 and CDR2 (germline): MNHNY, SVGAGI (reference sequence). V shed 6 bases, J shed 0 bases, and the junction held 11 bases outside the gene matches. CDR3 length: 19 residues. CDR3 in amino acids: CASRGDRGRLTANTGELFF. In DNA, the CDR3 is TGTGCCAGCAGGGGGGACAGGGGGCGTCTTACTGCGAACACCGGGGAGCTGTTTTTT.

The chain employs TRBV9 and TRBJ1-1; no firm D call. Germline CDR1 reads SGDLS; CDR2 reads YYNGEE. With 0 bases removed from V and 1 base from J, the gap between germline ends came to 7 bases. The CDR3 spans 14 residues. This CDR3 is CASSVAGGNTEAFF. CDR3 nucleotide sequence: TGTGCCAGCAGCGTAGCGGGAGGGAACACTGAAGCTTTCTTT. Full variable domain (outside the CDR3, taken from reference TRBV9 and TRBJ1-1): DSGVTQTPKHLITATGQRVTLRCSPRSGDLSVYWYQQSLDQGLQFLIQYYNGEERAKGNILERFSAQQFPDLHSELNLSSLELGDSALYFCASSVAGGNTEAFFGQGTRLTVV.